The 2 T cell receptor beta chains below were found in one sample sequenced in a study of beta chain features in type 1 diabetes listed by TCRdb under 2018. What the authors observed across the whole study: Type 1 diabetes patients showed a moderate but significant shortening of TCRB CDR3 length in all four CD4+ subsets.

The library came from the immunoSEQ multiplex PCR assay. The High Capacity cDNA Reverse Transcription Kit was used to reverse transcribe all of the isolated RNA, meaning that expressed TCRB transcripts were what got sequenced. TCRdb obtained this table from immuneACCESS and retained in-frame rearrangements with V and J assigned. These tables miss some clones; where compared with another copy, unresolved V genes account for less than half of the shortfall, and the remainder is unexplained. In this sample the table shows under 400,000 clones, roughly 12% of which occur a single time. The ten most abundant clones make up 0.01% of the sample. These receptors' antigens are unknown. The sequenced sample was naive CD4+ T cells from blood. In the paper's terms, the cell subset or site label means: true naive CD4+ T cells. These receptors were taken from a woman aged 18-29 years with type 1 diabetes.

The chain couples TRBV5-6 to TRBJ2-7; D gene unclear. The CDR3 totals 13 residues. V lost 1 base to trimming and J lost 6 bases, with 11 bases between them. The germline V gene encodes CDR1 SGHDT and CDR2 YYEEEE. CDR3 region: CASSLRFPGEQYF. The CDR3 region has the DNA TGTGCCAGCAGCTTGCGGTTTCCCGGCGAGCAGTACTTC.

The V gene is TRBV18, the J gene TRBJ2-7; 7 bases align to TRBD1. V shed 3 bases and J 3 bases; nucleotides not matched to a gene: 8. Germline V gene data show CDR1 as KGHSH and CDR2 as LQKENI. The CDR3 has 15 residues. The CDR3 loop reads CASSPGAGGIYEQYF. Here the CDR3 DNA reads TGTGCCAGCTCACCTGGAGCAGGGGGAATCTACGAGCAGTACTTC.